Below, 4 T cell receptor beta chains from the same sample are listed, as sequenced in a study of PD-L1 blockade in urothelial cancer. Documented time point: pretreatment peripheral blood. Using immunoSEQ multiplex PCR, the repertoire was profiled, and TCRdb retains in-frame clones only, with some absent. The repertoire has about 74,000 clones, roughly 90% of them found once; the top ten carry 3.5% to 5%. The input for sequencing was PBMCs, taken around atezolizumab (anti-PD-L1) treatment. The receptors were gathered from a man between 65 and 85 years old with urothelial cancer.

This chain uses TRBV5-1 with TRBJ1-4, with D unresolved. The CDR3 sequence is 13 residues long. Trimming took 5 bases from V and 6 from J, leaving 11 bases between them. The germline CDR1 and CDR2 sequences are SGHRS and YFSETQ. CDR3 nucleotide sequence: TGCGCCAGCAGTCGGGAACCGTATGAAAAACTGTTTTTT. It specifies CASSREPYEKLFF.

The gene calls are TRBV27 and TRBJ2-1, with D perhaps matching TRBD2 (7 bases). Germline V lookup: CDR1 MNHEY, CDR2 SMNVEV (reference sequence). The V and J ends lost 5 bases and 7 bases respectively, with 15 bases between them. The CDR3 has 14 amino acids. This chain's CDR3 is CASSGGGGWNEQFF. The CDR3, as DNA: TGTGCCAGCAGTGGGGGAGGGGGGTGGAATGAGCAGTTCTTC.

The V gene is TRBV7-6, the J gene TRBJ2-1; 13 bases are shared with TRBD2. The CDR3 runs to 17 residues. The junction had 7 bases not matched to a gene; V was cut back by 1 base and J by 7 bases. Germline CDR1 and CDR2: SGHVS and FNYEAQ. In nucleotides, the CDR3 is TGTGCCAGCAGCTTAGGACTAGCGGGAGGTCTTCGGAATGAGCAGTTCTTC. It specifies CASSLGLAGGLRNEQFF.

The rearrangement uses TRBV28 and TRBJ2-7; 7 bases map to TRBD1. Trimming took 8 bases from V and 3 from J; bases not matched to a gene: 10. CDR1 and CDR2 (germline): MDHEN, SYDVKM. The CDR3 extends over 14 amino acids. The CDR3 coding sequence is TGTGCCAGCCACTCGGGACAGAACTACTACGAGCAGTACTTC. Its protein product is CASHSGQNYYEQYF.